Below, 17 T cell receptor beta chains from the same sample are listed, as sequenced in a study of shared clonotypes between healthy human individuals. Using immunoSEQ multiplex PCR, the repertoire was profiled, and TCRdb retains in-frame clones only, with some absent. This table has about 1.1 million clones, around three quarters appearing once. Sequenced: memory CD4+ T cells from PBMCs. Specified subset: CD45RA-negative fraction. These receptors were obtained from a young man in good health. Some clones in this sample may be carry-over from other donors' samples.

The genes are TRBV5-4 and TRBJ2-3; D might be TRBD2 (6 bases). The CDR3 has 16 residues. From germline, CDR1 is SGHNT and CDR2 YYREEE (reference sequence). V was cut by 2 bases and J by 1 base, with 14 bases left in between. The CDR3 is CASSFLSGQGTDTQYF. As DNA, the CDR3 is TGTGCCAGCAGCTTTCTAAGCGGGCAGGGCACAGATACGCAGTATTTT.

The sample holds one count of this clone. This sequence joins TRBV5-1 and TRBJ2-7; possibly TRBD2 for D (5 bases). Trimming removed 5 bases at V and 1 base at J, with 13 bases between. The germline V gene encodes CDR1 SGHRS and CDR2 YFSETQ. The CDR3 totals 14 residues. CDR3 amino acids: CASSLDFSSYEQYF. The CDR3, as DNA: TGCGCCAGCAGTCTGGACTTTTCATCCTACGAGCAGTACTTC.

The chain uses TRBV28 and TRBJ2-7; 8 bases map to TRBD1. J was trimmed by 2 bases and V by 2 bases; bases with no gene match: 2. Germline V CDR1 and CDR2: MDHEN, SYDVKM. The CDR3 contains 14 residues. CDR3 sequence: CASSLDRGPYEQYF. The CDR3 region has the DNA TGTGCCAGCAGTTTAGACAGGGGACCCTACGAGCAGTACTTC.

The chain carries TRBV6-6 and TRBJ2-5, with a tentative D call TRBD2 (5 bases). Trimming took off 0 bases at V and 7 bases at J, with 12 bases between the two ends. The CDR3 runs to 14 residues. The germline V gene has CDR1 MNHNY and CDR2 SVGAGI (reference sequence). Here the CDR3 reads CASSYSTRAGTQYF. CDR3 sequence (DNA): TGTGCCAGCAGTTACTCGACGCGGGCGGGGACCCAGTACTTC.

The V gene is TRBV10-3, the J gene TRBJ2-7; D gene uncertain. The CDR3 loop spans 13 amino acids. Trimming pared 4 bases from V and 1 base from J, leaving 8 bases between. Germline CDR1 reads ENHRY; CDR2 reads SYGVKD. CDR3 nucleotides: TGTGCCATCAGTGTTCTTGGGTCCTACGAGCAGTACTTC. Translating it yields CAISVLGSYEQYF.

The chain is built from TRBV6-1 and TRBJ1-2, with 9 bases matching TRBD1. Germline CDR1 MNHNS, CDR2 SASEGT. The CDR3 has 14 residues. Trimming removed 0 bases from V and 5 bases from J; junction bases left unmatched: 1. DNA for the CDR3: TGTGCCAGCAGTGAAGCGGACAGGGGATATGGCTACACCTTC. Its protein is CASSEADRGYGYTF.

Worth noting for this clone: Within the sample, other DNA sequences also encode this same CDR3. The chain links TRBV7-2 to TRBJ2-2, with D possibly being TRBD2 (5 bases). CDR3 length: 15 amino acids. Germline V gives CDR1 SGHTA, CDR2 FQGNSA. The germline V and J ends were trimmed by 1 base and 5 bases, with 11 bases remaining between them. The chain's CDR3 is CASSLGRPGTGELFF. In DNA form, the CDR3 reads TGTGCCAGCAGCTTAGGGAGGCCGGGAACCGGGGAGCTGTTTTTT.

This chain links TRBV6-5 with TRBJ2-1; 8 nucleotides align to TRBD2. CDR1 and CDR2 (germline): MNHEY, SVGAGI. With 6 bases clipped from V and 6 bases from J, the junction kept 4 bases outside the gene matches. The CDR3 runs 13 residues. CDR3 in DNA: TGTGCCAGCAGCCCACGGGGGGGCAATGAGCAGTTCTTC. Translated: CASSPRGGNEQFF.

The V call is TRBV20-1, the J call TRBJ2-3; D might be TRBD2 (5 bases). Germline loops: CDR1 DFQATT, CDR2 SNEGSKA (reference sequence). Trimming removed 5 bases at V and 5 bases at J, with 8 bases between. There are 11 residues in the CDR3. In DNA, the CDR3 is TGCAGTGCTGCCGGACTAGATACGCAGTATTTT. Residues: CSAAGLDTQYF.

The rearrangement links TRBV6-1 to TRBJ1-2, with D perhaps matching TRBD1 (6 bases). V shed 2 bases and J shed 1 base, with 8 bases lying between them. Per germline, CDR1 MNHNS and CDR2 SASEGT. CDR3 size: 14 residues. CDR3 amino acids: CASSERGLNYGYTF. The DNA for the CDR3 is TGTGCCAGCAGTGAACGGGGGCTTAACTATGGCTACACCTTC.

This chain links TRBV28 with TRBJ1-2; D possibly corresponds to TRBD1 (5 bases). Trimming removed 9 bases at V and 9 bases at J, with 17 bases between. CDR3 length: 12 residues. Germline lookup yields CDR1 MDHEN and CDR2 SYDVKM. The CDR3, as DNA: TGTGCCAGTGGCGAGGCAGGGTCTAGCTACACCTTC. It yields the protein CASGEAGSSYTF.

The chain joins TRBV14 to TRBJ1-1, with D possibly TRBD1 on 5 matching bases. This CDR3 comprises 13 residues. V was cut by 5 bases and J by 10 bases, with 17 bases left in between. Germline CDR1 is SGHDN and CDR2 is FVKESK. The CDR3 spells CASSAAGRVIAFF. CDR3 DNA sequence: TGTGCCAGCAGCGCCGCAGGGAGGGTGATAGCTTTCTTT.

This clone has only one observation. The rearrangement links TRBV19 to TRBJ2-2; D gene ambiguous. The length of the CDR3 is 13 residues. Per the germline V gene, CDR1 is LNHDA and CDR2 is SQIVND (reference sequence). Between the trimmed V and J ends, which lost 5 bases and 8 bases, there was a span of 12 bases. For the CDR3, the DNA is TGTGCCAGTAGTCTGGTTGGTTCGGGGGAGCTGTTTTTT. The encoded protein is CASSLVGSGELFF.

The CDR3 is CASSPSAGRGNTGELFF. For the CDR3, the DNA is TGCGCCAGCTCCCCCTCGGCGGGCAGGGGGAACACCGGGGAGCTGTTTTTT. This chain uses TRBV5-1 with TRBJ2-2; a possible D gene is TRBD1 (6 bases). The ends were cut back, 7 bases at V and 1 base at J, with 20 bases in the middle. The CDR3 length is 17 residues. Germline values: CDR1 SGHRS, CDR2 YFSETQ.

The rearrangement links TRBV5-1 to TRBJ2-7, with a possible D match to TRBD2 (5 bases). V shed 4 bases and J shed 5 bases, with 13 bases lying between them. Per germline, CDR1 SGHRS and CDR2 YFSETQ. This CDR3 region has 13 residues. In nucleotides, the CDR3 is TGCGCCAGCAGCGGAGAGGGCCTGAACGAGCAGTACTTC. Translated: CASSGEGLNEQYF.

The chain carries TRBV28 and TRBJ2-7; D is undetermined. Deletions cut 5 bases from V and 7 bases from J, with 12 bases between. Germline values: CDR1 MDHEN, CDR2 SYDVKM. The CDR3 covers 12 residues. The CDR3 loop is CASSPFRLEQYF. The CDR3 DNA reads as TGTGCCAGCAGTCCCTTCCGGCTTGAGCAGTACTTC.

This chain connects TRBV7-8 to TRBJ2-7; no clear D gene. V was pared by 5 bases and J by 4 bases, with 9 bases between. The CDR3 consists of 12 residues. Germline assignment: CDR1 SGHVS and CDR2 FQNEAQ. DNA of the CDR3: TGTGCCAGCAGCCAGCTATCATACGAGCAGTACTTC. Protein: CASSQLSYEQYF.